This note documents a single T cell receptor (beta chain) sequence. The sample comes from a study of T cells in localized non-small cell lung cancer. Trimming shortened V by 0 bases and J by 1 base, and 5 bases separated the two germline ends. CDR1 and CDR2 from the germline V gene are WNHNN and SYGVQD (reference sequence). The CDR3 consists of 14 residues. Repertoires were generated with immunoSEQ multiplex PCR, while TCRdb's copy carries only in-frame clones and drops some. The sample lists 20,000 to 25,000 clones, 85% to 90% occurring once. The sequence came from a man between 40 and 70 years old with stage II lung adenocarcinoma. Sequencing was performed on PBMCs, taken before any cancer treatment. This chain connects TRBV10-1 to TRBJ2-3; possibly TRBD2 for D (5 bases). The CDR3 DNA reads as TGCGCCAGCAGTGAGTCCGGGGGCACAGATACGCAGTATTTT. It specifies CASSESGGTDTQYF.